These 18 T cell receptor beta chains were sequenced from one sample in a study of long-term antiretroviral therapy in people with HIV. A v3.0 immunoSEQ assay was performed at survey level. Assay: immunoSEQ multiplex PCR; the TCRdb copy retains only in-frame clones and omits some. Of roughly 32,000 clones listed, approximately 85% are singletons. The sample consisted of unsorted PBMCs, taken approximately 3.3 years after starting antiretroviral therapy. These receptors all come from a man aged 18 to 35 with HIV.

The CDR3 coding sequence is TGCAGCGTTGGTACTACTTTCCCCGGGGAGCTGTTTTTT. It codes for CSVGTTFPGELFF. The J gene is TRBJ2-2, the V gene TRBV29-1; no clear D gene. This CDR3 has 13 amino acids. CDR1 SQVTM and CDR2 ANQGSEA come from the germline V gene. V lost 4 bases and J lost 6, with 12 bases in between.

The V gene is TRBV9, the J gene TRBJ2-2, with unresolved D. The CDR3 consists of 14 residues. V was cut by 0 bases and J by 7 bases, with 10 bases left in between. Germline V CDR1 and CDR2: SGDLS, YYNGEE. The chain's CDR3 is CASSVESFGGELFF. The CDR3 DNA follows: TGTGCCAGCAGCGTAGAGTCTTTCGGCGGGGAGCTGTTTTTT.

This clone came up a few times. The J gene is TRBJ2-6, the V gene TRBV27; D unresolved. The CDR3 has 12 amino acids. CDR1 and CDR2 from the germline V gene are MNHEY and SMNVEV (reference sequence). V lost 10 bases to trimming and J lost 1 base, with 5 bases between them. The CDR3 nucleotides are TGTGCCACCGTATCTGGGGCCAACGTCCTGACTTTC. It encodes CATVSGANVLTF. The full variable domain, in which reference TRBV27 and TRBJ2-6 provide the parts outside the CDR3, is EAQVTQNPRYLITVTGKKLTVTCSQNMNHEYMSWYRQDPGLGLRQIYYSMNVEVTDKGDVPEGYKVSRKEKRNFPLILESPSPNQTSLYFCATVSGANVLTFGAGSRLTVL.

V is TRBV4-3 and J is TRBJ2-1; tentative D call: TRBD1 (6 bases). The CDR3 is 16 amino acids. The germline CDR1 and CDR2 sequences are LGHNA and YSLEER. V was cut by 0 bases and J by 7 bases, with 16 bases left in between. CDR3 sequence (DNA): TGCGCCAGCAGCCAAGATAGAGGGGGAATTAGGAATGAGCAGTTCTTC. It translates to CASSQDRGGIRNEQFF.

The CDR3 bases are TGCGCCAGCAGCGAAAAGACAGGGACCTATGGCTACACCTTC. Encoded protein: CASSEKTGTYGYTF. The chain recombines TRBV5-1 with TRBJ1-2, with 7 bases aligning to TRBD1. V trimming: 4 bases; J trimming: 4 bases; junction bases outside the gene matches: 7. Germline V CDR1 and CDR2: SGHRS, YFSETQ. This CDR3 has 14 amino acids.

The chain links TRBV27 to TRBJ1-1, with D possibly TRBD1 on 5 matching bases. CDR1 is MNHEY and CDR2 is SMNVEV in the germline V gene (reference sequence). V gave up 5 bases and J gave up 11 bases, with 15 bases separating them. CDR3 length equals 12 residues. The CDR3: CASSALGGAAFF. The CDR3 DNA sequence: TGTGCCAGCAGTGCCCTGGGTGGGGCCGCTTTCTTT.

The chain links TRBV15 to TRBJ2-3; a possible D gene is TRBD2 (6 bases). Germline CDR1 and CDR2: LNHNV and YYDKDF (reference sequence). This CDR3 region has 16 residues. The V end was cut by 2 bases, the J end by 2 bases, with 14 bases between. CDR3 loop: CATSRRQRAATDTQYF. CDR3 in DNA: TGTGCCACCAGCAGAAGACAGCGGGCCGCCACAGATACGCAGTATTTT.

V gene TRBV6-1 combines with J gene TRBJ1-2, with 7 bases matching TRBD1. The CDR3 is 17 residues long. Germline assignment: CDR1 MNHNS and CDR2 SASEGT. V was clipped by 0 bases and J by 8 bases; unmatched bases: 15. CDR3 nucleotides: TGTGCCAGCAGTGAAGCGGAGACAGGGTGGTATGCTGGGGGCTACACCTTC. Translating gives CASSEAETGWYAGGYTF.

Only a few counts were recorded for this clone. This chain links TRBV5-1 with TRBJ1-4; the D is unclear. CDR1 and CDR2 from the germline V gene are SGHRS and YFSETQ. This CDR3 region has 14 residues. Trimming left V 7 bases short and J 0 bases short, with 10 bases between. In nucleotides, the CDR3 is TGCGCCAGCTCGAATTCTGCAACTAATGAAAAACTGTTTTTT. This codes for CASSNSATNEKLFF.

The chain couples TRBV15 to TRBJ2-7, with D hard to call. The length of the CDR3 is 17 residues. Germline-derived CDR1 and CDR2 are LNHNV and YYDKDF (reference sequence). V was shortened by 0 bases and J by 2 bases, with 17 bases between the two germline ends. CDR3 residues: CATSRDRGTLLTYEQYF. The CDR3 bases are TGTGCCACCAGCAGAGATCGTGGAACTTTACTTACCTACGAGCAGTACTTC.

The V call is TRBV27, the J call TRBJ1-2; D unresolved. Germline V gives CDR1 MNHEY, CDR2 SMNVEV (reference sequence). There are 15 residues in the CDR3. Trimming stripped 10 bases from V and 7 bases from J, with 25 bases between. The CDR3 here is CANNVRELLPRGYTF. CDR3 sequence (DNA): TGTGCCAACAACGTCCGGGAGCTGCTACCCCGTGGCTACACCTTC.

The rearrangement joins TRBV10-3 to TRBJ1-1; D not resolved. CDR1 is ENHRY, CDR2 SYGVKD, per germline. With 10 bases removed from V and 1 base from J, the gap between germline ends came to 16 bases. The CDR3 runs to 14 residues. The CDR3 nucleotides are TGTGCCACCGCTTCCCTCGGCGGGAACACTGAAGCTTTCTTT. Its protein is CATASLGGNTEAFF.

The sample holds one count of this clone. The rearrangement uses TRBV10-3 and TRBJ1-3; D call uncertain. CDR3 size: 16 residues. The ends were cut back, 0 bases at V and 0 bases at J, with 9 bases in the middle. CDR1 ENHRY and CDR2 SYGVKD come from the germline V gene. Here the CDR3 DNA reads TGTGCCATCAGTGAGTCACCAGGCCGCTCTGGAAACACCATATATTTT. Encoded protein: CAISESPGRSGNTIYF.

V gene TRBV19 combines with J gene TRBJ1-2; D not certain. The germline V gene has CDR1 LNHDA and CDR2 SQIVND (reference sequence). There are 16 residues in the CDR3. Trimming took off 1 base at V and 8 bases at J, with 20 bases between the two ends. CDR3 amino acids: CASSIGGSGSHEGYTF. CDR3 bases: TGTGCCAGTAGTATAGGGGGATCCGGGTCTCATGAAGGCTACACCTTC.

In its sample, this clone was seen once. The rearrangement joins TRBV19 to TRBJ1-5; perhaps TRBD1 as D (6 bases). There are 17 residues in the CDR3. Germline-derived CDR1 and CDR2 are LNHDA and SQIVND (reference sequence). Trimming removed 2 bases from V and 0 bases from J, with 14 bases in between. CDR3 sequence reads: CASSISEDSYSNQPQHF. For the CDR3, the DNA is TGTGCCAGTAGTATATCGGAGGACAGTTATAGCAATCAGCCCCAGCATTTT.

The chain couples TRBV4-3 to TRBJ2-5, with D possibly being TRBD1 (5 bases). Judging by the DNA end, TRBJ2-7 fits better; the J call may be wrong. This CDR3 has 13 amino acids. CDR1 LGHNA and CDR2 YSLEER come from the germline V gene. The DNA of the CDR3 is TGCGCCAGCAGCCAAGATCAGGGCTACGAGCAGTACTTC. Translated, it gives CASSQDQGYEQYF.

The chain has TRBV5-8 and TRBJ2-2; 13 bases agree with TRBD2. The CDR3 covers 16 residues. The V and J ends lost 5 bases and 5 bases, in that order; junction bases with no gene match: 6. The germline V gene has CDR1 SGHTS and CDR2 YDEGEE. The CDR3 loop reads CASRMTSGGYTGELFF. The CDR3, as DNA: TGTGCCAGCAGAATGACTAGCGGGGGGTATACCGGGGAGCTGTTTTTT.

This rearrangement joins TRBV6-1 to TRBJ1-1; D remains ambiguous. The CDR3 totals 14 residues. V lost 3 bases, J lost 0 bases, and 8 bases lay in between. Germline CDR1 MNHNS, CDR2 SASEGT. This CDR3 reads CASSDRFMNTEAFF. CDR3 bases: TGTGCCAGCAGTGACCGGTTTATGAACACTGAAGCTTTCTTT.